This is a list of T cell receptor beta chains from one sample in a study of OX40 agonist ivuxolimab in advanced cancers. TCRdb's copy holds only in-frame clones and misses some; the assay was immunoSEQ multiplex PCR. The profile shows approximately 90,000 clones, about 90% of them singletons. Sequencing used CD4+ or CD8+ T cells sorted from blood, obtained in a trial of the OX40 agonist ivuxolimab. These receptors all stem from an adult with an advanced solid tumor such as melanoma, head and neck, liver or kidney cancer. CDR3s include the opening cysteine and the closing phenylalanine or tryptophan. Fields, in order: clone size, J gene, D gene, V gene, CDR3 protein, CDR3 DNA. The D gene is left open where the match is weak. Rows give clone size only sometimes, using once, few, many, or a class for an expanded clone.

size: .
J: TRBJ1-2
D: .
V: TRBV2
CDR3: CASSEAATDGYTF
DNA: TGTGCCAGCAGTGAAGCAGCAACCGATGGCTACACCTTC

size: .
J: TRBJ2-5
D: .
V: TRBV7-2
CDR3: CASSSGTQGTQYF
DNA: TGTGCCAGCAGCTCGGGGACCCAGGGTACCCAGTACTTC

size: .
J: TRBJ2-1
D: TRBD2
V: TRBV28
CDR3: CASSRPPGLAAGGSYNEQFF
DNA: TGTGCCAGCAGTCGTCCCCCGGGACTAGCGGCGGGTGGGTCCTACAATGAGCAGTTCTTC

size: .
J: TRBJ1-3
D: .
V: TRBV5-1
CDR3: CASSLGTVSGNTIYF
DNA: TGCGCCAGCAGCTTGGGAACGGTCTCTGGAAACACCATATATTTT

size: few
J: TRBJ2-7
D: .
V: TRBV11-2
CDR3: CASSNSGNSKFDEQYF
DNA: TGTGCCAGCAGCAACTCCGGGAATTCCAAGTTCGACGAGCAGTACTTC

size: few
J: TRBJ2-7
D: TRBD1
V: TRBV4-3
CDR3: CASSQGTGGSYEQYF
DNA: TGCGCCAGCAGCCAAGGGACAGGGGGTTCCTACGAGCAGTACTTC

size: .
J: TRBJ2-2
D: .
V: TRBV7-9
CDR3: CASSHGRSGPTGELFF
DNA: TGTGCCAGCAGCCACGGCCGTTCGGGTCCCACCGGGGAGCTGTTTTTT

size: .
J: TRBJ1-2
D: .
V: TRBV19
CDR3: CASSPQGNYGYTF
DNA: TGTGCCAGTAGTCCGCAGGGAAACTATGGCTACACCTTC

size: .
J: TRBJ2-3
D: TRBD2
V: TRBV28
CDR3: CASNDRVAGVSDTQYF
DNA: TGTGCCAGCAATGATCGGGTAGCGGGGGTTTCAGATACGCAGTATTTT

size: .
J: TRBJ2-7
D: TRBD1
V: TRBV10-1
CDR3: CASTQPSLDRVLEQYF
DNA: TGCGCCAGCACTCAACCCAGCTTGGACAGGGTGCTCGAGCAGTACTTC

size: .
J: TRBJ2-2
D: .
V: TRBV5-6
CDR3: CASSLGGAPVTGELFF
DNA: TGTGCCAGCAGCTTGGGGGGCGCCCCGGTGACCGGGGAGCTGTTTTTT

size: once
J: TRBJ2-3
D: .
V: TRBV7-2
CDR3: CASSFTDTDTQYF
DNA: TGTGCCAGCAGCTTCACGGATACAGATACGCAGTATTTT

size: .
J: TRBJ1-1
D: .
V: TRBV28
CDR3: CASSSVTVEAFF
DNA: TGTGCCAGCAGTTCCGTTACAGTTGAAGCTTTCTTT

size: few
J: TRBJ1-3
D: .
V: TRBV28
CDR3: CASTSGASGNTIYF
DNA: TGTGCCAGCACTTCAGGGGCGTCTGGAAACACCATATATTTT

size: .
J: TRBJ2-6
D: .
V: TRBV19
CDR3: CASSISGANVLTF
DNA: TGTGCCAGTAGTATTTCTGGGGCCAACGTCCTGACTTTC

size: .
J: TRBJ1-2
D: .
V: TRBV18
CDR3: CASSLGGSGYTF
DNA: TGTGCCAGCTCCCTCGGGGGGTCTGGCTACACCTTC

size: .
J: TRBJ1-2
D: TRBD1
V: TRBV19
CDR3: CASSMGQVYSTNYGYTF
DNA: TGTGCCAGTAGTATGGGACAGGTCTACTCCACTAACTATGGCTACACCTTC

size: .
J: TRBJ2-5
D: .
V: TRBV6-5
CDR3: CASSLLSLGGETQYF
DNA: TGTGCCAGCAGCCTTTTAAGTTTGGGGGGTGAGACCCAGTACTTC

size: .
J: TRBJ1-5
D: TRBD1
V: TRBV9
CDR3: CASSTPGQGVRSNQPQHF
DNA: TGTGCCAGCAGCACGCCGGGACAGGGTGTTCGGAGCAATCAGCCCCAGCATTTT

size: few
J: TRBJ1-1
D: TRBD1
V: TRBV7-9
CDR3: CASSGQGAPTEAFF
DNA: TGTGCCAGCTCAGGGCAGGGGGCGCCCACTGAAGCTTTCTTT

size: .
J: TRBJ1-2
D: .
V: TRBV6-4
CDR3: CASSEHGVGVSDGYTF
DNA: TGTGCCAGCAGTGAACATGGGGTAGGAGTGTCGGATGGCTACACCTTC

size: .
J: TRBJ1-2
D: .
V: TRBV19
CDR3: CASSISKGYTF
DNA: TGTGCCAGTAGTATCTCAAAGGGCTACACCTTC

size: .
J: TRBJ2-3
D: .
V: TRBV19
CDR3: CASSIGAGLTDTQYF
DNA: TGTGCCAGTAGTATTGGGGCTGGTCTCACAGATACGCAGTATTTT

size: once
J: TRBJ1-1
D: .
V: TRBV11-2
CDR3: CASSLLSVGFFHNTEAFF
DNA: TGTGCCAGCAGCTTATTGTCGGTCGGATTCTTCCACAACACTGAAGCTTTCTTT

size: .
J: TRBJ2-3
D: .
V: TRBV5-6
CDR3: CASSLGVGADTQYF
DNA: TGTGCCAGCAGCCTAGGGGTAGGGGCGGATACGCAGTATTTT

size: .
J: TRBJ1-2
D: .
V: TRBV5-1
CDR3: CASSTQGSGYTF
DNA: TGCGCCAGCAGCACACAGGGTTCTGGCTACACCTTC

size: once
J: TRBJ2-3
D: .
V: TRBV9
CDR3: CASSDDAEITDTQYF
DNA: TGTGCCAGCAGCGACGATGCAGAGATCACAGATACGCAGTATTTT

size: .
J: TRBJ1-1
D: .
V: TRBV30
CDR3: CAWNDMFTEAFF
DNA: TGTGCCTGGAATGATATGTTCACTGAAGCTTTCTTT